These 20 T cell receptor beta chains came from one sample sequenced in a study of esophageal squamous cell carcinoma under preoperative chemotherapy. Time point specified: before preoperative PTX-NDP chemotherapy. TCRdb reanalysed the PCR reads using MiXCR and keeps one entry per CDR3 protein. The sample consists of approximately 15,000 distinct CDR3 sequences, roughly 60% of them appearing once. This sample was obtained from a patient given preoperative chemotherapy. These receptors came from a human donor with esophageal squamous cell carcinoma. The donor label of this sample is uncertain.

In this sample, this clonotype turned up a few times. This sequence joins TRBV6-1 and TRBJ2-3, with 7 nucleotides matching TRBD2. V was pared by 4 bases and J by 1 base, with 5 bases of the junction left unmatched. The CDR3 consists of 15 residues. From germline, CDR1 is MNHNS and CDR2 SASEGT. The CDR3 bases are TGTGCCAGCAGTGTCAGGGACTATGGCACAGATACGCAGTATTTT. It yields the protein CASSVRDYGTDTQYF.

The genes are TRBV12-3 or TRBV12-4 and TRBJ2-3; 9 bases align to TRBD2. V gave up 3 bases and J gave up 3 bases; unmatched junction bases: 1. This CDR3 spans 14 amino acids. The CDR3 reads CASSFSGGTDTQYF. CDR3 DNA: TGTGCCAGCAGTTTCAGCGGGGGGACAGATACGCAGTATTTT.

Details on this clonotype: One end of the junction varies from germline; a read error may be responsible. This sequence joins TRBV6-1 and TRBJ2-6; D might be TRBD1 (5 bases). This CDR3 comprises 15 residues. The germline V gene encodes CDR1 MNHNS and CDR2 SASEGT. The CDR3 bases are TGTGCCAGCAGTGTCCGGCCCTCTGGGGCCAACGTGCTGAACTTC. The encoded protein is CASSVRPSGANVLNF.

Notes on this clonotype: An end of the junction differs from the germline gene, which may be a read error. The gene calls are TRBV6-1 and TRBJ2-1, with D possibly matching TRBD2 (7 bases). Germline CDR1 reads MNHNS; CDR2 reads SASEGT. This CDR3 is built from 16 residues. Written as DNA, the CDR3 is TGTGCCAGCAGTCGCAAGGGGGGGTGCGCCACAGATACGCAGTATTTC. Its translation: CASSRKGGCATDTQYF.

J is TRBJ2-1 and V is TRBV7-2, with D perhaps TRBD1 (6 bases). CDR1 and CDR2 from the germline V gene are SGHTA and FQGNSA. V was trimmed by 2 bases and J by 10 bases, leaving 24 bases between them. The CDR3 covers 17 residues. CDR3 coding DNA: TGTGCCAGCAGCTTATTCGTGTCGACAGGCTACTCCTACGAGCAGTTCTTC. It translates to CASSLFVSTGYSYEQFF.

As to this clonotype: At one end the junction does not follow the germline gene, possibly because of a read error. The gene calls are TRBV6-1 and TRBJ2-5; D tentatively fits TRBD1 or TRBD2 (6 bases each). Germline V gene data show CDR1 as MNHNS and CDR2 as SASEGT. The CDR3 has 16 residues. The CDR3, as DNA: TGTGCCAGCAGTGGGAACCGGGGGCGTGACCAAGAGACCCAGTATTTC. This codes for CASSGNRGRDQETQYF.

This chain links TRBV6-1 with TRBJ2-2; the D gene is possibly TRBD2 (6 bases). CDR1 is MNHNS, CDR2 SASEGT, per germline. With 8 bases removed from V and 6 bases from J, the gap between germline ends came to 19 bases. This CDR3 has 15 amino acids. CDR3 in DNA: TGTGCCAGCTCTAATGGAGGGGCGGGATCCGGGGAGCTGTTTTTT. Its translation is CASSNGGAGSGELFF.

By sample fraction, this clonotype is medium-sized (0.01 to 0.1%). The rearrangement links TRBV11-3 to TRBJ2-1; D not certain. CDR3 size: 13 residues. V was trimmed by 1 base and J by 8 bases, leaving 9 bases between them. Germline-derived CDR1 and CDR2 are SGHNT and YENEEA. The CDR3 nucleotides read TGTGCCAGCAGCTTAGGGGAACAGCATGAGCAGTTCTTC. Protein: CASSLGEQHEQFF. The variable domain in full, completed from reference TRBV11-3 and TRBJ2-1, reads EAGVVQSPRYKIIEKKQPVAFWCNPISGHNTLYWYLQNLGQGPELLIRYENEEAVDDSQLPKDRFSAERLKGVDSTLKIQPAELGDSAVYLCASSLGEQHEQFFGPGTRLTVL.

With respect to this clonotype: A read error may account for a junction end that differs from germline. CDR3 loop: CASRALGGTDTETQYF. CDR3 in DNA: TGTGCCAGCAGGGCGCTAGGGGGGACTGACACAGAGACGCAGTATTTC. The rearrangement links TRBV6-1 to TRBJ2-4; possibly TRBD1 or TRBD2 for D (6 bases each). The V gene's germline CDR1 is MNHNS and CDR2 SASEGT. The CDR3 contains 16 residues.

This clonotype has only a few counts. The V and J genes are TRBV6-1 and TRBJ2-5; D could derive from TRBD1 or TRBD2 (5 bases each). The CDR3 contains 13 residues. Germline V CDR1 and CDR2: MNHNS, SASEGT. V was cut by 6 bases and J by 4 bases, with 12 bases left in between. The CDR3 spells CASSPGALETQYF. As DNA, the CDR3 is TGTGCCAGCAGCCCCGGGGCCTTAGAGACCCAGTACTTC.

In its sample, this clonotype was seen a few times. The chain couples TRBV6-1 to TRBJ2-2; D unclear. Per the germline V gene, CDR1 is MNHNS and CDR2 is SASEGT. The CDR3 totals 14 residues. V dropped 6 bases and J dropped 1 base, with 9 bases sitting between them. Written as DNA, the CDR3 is TGTGCCAGCAGCTCCGACTGGAACACCGGGGAGCTGTTTTTT. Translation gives CASSSDWNTGELFF.

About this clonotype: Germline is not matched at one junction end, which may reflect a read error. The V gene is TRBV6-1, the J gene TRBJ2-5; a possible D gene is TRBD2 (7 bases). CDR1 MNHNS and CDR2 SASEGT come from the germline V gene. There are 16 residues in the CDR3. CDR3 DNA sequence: TGTGCCTGCGGGGGCAACGGGGGCCGTGACGAAGATACCCAGTACTTC. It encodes CACGGNGGRDEDTQYF.

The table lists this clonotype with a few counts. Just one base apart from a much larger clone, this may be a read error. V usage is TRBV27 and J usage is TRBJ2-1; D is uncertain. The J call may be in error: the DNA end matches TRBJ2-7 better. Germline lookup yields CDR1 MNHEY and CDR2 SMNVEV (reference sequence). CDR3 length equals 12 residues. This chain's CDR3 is CASGPSRSEQYF. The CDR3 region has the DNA TGTGCCAGCGGACCCTCGAGGAGTGAGCAGTACTTC.

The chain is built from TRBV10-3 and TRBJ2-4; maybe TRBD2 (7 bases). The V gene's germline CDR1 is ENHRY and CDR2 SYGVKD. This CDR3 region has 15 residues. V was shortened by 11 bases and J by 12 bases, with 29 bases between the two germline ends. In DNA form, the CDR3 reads TGTGCCGGGGGGGACGGGGGCCGGGGGGCCGGGACTCAGTACTTC. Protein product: CAGGDGGRGAGTQYF.

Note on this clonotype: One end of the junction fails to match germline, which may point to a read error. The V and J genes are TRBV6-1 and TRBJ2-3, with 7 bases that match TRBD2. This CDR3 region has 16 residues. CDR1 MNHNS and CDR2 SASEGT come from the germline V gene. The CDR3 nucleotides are TGTGCCAGCCGTCTCACCCGGGGGGACGGCACAGATACTCAGTATTTC. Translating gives CASRLTRGDGTDTQYF.

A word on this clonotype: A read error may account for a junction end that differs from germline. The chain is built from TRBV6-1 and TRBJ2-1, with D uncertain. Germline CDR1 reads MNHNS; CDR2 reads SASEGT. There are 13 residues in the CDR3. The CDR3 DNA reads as TGTGCCAGCAGTGCTGTGAGAACAGTTGAGCAGTTCTTT. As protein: CASSAVRTVEQFF.

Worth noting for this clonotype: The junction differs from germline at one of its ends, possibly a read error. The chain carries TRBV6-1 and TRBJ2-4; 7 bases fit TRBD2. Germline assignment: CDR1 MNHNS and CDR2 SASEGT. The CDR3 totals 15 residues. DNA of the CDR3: TGTGGCAGCAGTGAATTGGGCCGGGGGGACGGGATTCAGTACTTC. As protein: CGSSELGRGDGIQYF.

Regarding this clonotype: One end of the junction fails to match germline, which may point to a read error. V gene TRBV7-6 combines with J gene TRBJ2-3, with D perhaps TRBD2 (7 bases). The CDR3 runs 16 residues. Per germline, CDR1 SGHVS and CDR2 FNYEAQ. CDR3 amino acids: CASRGGGGGGQDTQYF. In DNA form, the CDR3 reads TGTGCCAGCAGGGGAGGGGGGGGCGGGGGCCAAGATACGCAGTATTTC.

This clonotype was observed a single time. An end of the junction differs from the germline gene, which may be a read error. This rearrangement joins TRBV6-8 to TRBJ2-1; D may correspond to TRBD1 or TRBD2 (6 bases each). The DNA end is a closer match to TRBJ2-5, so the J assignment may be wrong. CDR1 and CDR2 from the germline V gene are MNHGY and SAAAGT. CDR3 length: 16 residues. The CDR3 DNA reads TGTGCCAGCGGGGCCCTAGGGGGGAGTAGCAAAGATACCCAGTACTTC. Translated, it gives CASGALGGSSKDTQYF.

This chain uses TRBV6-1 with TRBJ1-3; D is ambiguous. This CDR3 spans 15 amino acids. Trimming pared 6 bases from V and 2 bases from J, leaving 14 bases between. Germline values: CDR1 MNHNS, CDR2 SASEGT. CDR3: CASRINTRPGNTIYF. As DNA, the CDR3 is TGTGCCAGCAGGATTAATACGCGTCCTGGAAACACCATATATTTT.